These 26 T cell receptor beta chains came from one sample sequenced in a study of technical replicates of blood from several donors. TCRdb's table, derived via immunoSEQ multiplex PCR, lists solely in-frame clones and lacks some. The repertoire holds approximately 79,000 clones, with around 97% as singletons. Sequencing was carried out using T cells isolated from PBMCs. The receptors were sampled from a human donor in good health.

The chain joins TRBV6-5 to TRBJ1-5, with D maybe TRBD1 (5 bases). Germline V gene lookup returns CDR1 MNHEY and CDR2 SVGAGI. The CDR3 has 15 residues. V was pared by 0 bases and J by 2 bases, with 8 bases between. The CDR3 DNA follows: TGTGCCAGCAGTTACTCAGGCAGGGGCAATCAGCCCCAGCATTTT. Amino acid sequence: CASSYSGRGNQPQHF.

The chain employs TRBV10-2 and TRBJ1-2; D is undetermined. Germline CDR1 reads WSHSY; CDR2 reads SAAADI. This CDR3 is 15 amino acids long. V lost 6 bases and J lost 1, with 15 bases in between. The CDR3 sequence is CASRGARYLNYGYTF. CDR3 nucleotide sequence: TGCGCCAGCAGGGGAGCTAGATATCTTAACTATGGCTACACCTTC.

The CDR3 region is CASSESIAGGQETQYF. CDR3 nucleotide sequence: TGCGCCAGCAGTGAGTCCATAGCGGGAGGGCAAGAGACCCAGTACTTC. The chain employs TRBV10-2 and TRBJ2-5; 11 nucleotides match TRBD2. J lost 2 bases, V lost 0 bases, and 2 bases had no gene match. This CDR3 region has 16 residues. Germline V lookup: CDR1 WSHSY, CDR2 SAAADI.

V is TRBV27 and J is TRBJ1-4, with 7 bases identical to TRBD1. Germline loops: CDR1 MNHEY, CDR2 SMNVEV (reference sequence). The trim removed 4 bases at V and 8 bases at J, leaving 10 bases unmatched. The CDR3 is made up of 15 amino acids. CDR3 bases: TGTGCCAGCAGTTCCTTCACAGGGGTCGGGGAAAAACTGTTTTTT. Encoded protein: CASSSFTGVGEKLFF.

The chain recombines TRBV9 with TRBJ2-4; 7 nucleotides match TRBD1. The CDR3 spans 13 residues. J lost 5 bases, V lost 3 bases, and 2 bases had no gene match. Germline V gene sequence: CDR1 SGDLS, CDR2 YYNGEE. The CDR3, as DNA: TGTGCCAGCAGCGCAGGGACAGAAAACATTCAGTACTTC. Translating gives CASSAGTENIQYF.

As DNA, the CDR3 is TGTGCCAGCAGCTTACCAGGGGGCCGAGAGACCCAGTACTTC. Its translation: CASSLPGGRETQYF. This chain joins TRBV13 and TRBJ2-5; 8 bases line up with TRBD1. Germline loops: CDR1 PRHDT, CDR2 FYEKMQ (reference sequence). The V and J ends lost 2 bases and 4 bases, in that order; junction bases with no gene match: 3. CDR3 length: 14 amino acids.

The rearrangement links TRBV27 to TRBJ2-1, with 8 bases matching TRBD2. Trimming removed 6 bases from V and 5 bases from J; junction bases left unmatched: 9. This CDR3 comprises 15 residues. The germline gives CDR1 MNHEY, CDR2 SMNVEV (reference sequence). The CDR3 sequence: CASSPRAREDNEQFF. In DNA form, the CDR3 reads TGTGCCAGCAGCCCTCGGGCGCGGGAGGACAATGAGCAGTTCTTC.

The chain uses TRBV19 and TRBJ2-4; possible D gene TRBD2, 5 bases. The CDR3 is 15 residues long. Trimming stripped 5 bases from V and 0 bases from J, with 11 bases between. Germline values: CDR1 LNHDA, CDR2 SQIVND (reference sequence). This CDR3 is CASSGSVLAKNIQYF. CDR3 nucleotides: TGTGCCAGTAGTGGTAGCGTACTAGCCAAAAACATTCAGTACTTC.

CDR3 protein: CASSQDFLAGVYEQYF. DNA of the CDR3: TGTGCCAGCAGCCAAGATTTCCTAGCGGGAGTCTACGAGCAGTACTTC. The chain couples TRBV4-2 to TRBJ2-7; TRBD2 aligns across 10 bases. The V segment lost 0 bases and the J segment 3 bases; nucleotides outside the gene matches: 5. CDR1 and CDR2 from the germline V gene are LGHNA and YNFKEQ. This CDR3 has 16 residues.

The chain recombines TRBV7-6 with TRBJ2-5, with 7 positions matching TRBD2. Unmatched junction bases numbered 11, after V lost 5 bases and J lost 5 bases. CDR3 size: 15 residues. Germline CDR1 and CDR2: SGHVS and FNYEAQ. The CDR3 DNA is TGTGCCAGCAGCCTGAGGACTAGACAAGATGAGACCCAGTACTTC. Residues: CASSLRTRQDETQYF.

The CDR3 sequence is CASSLFREGGTDTQYF. The CDR3 DNA follows: TGCGCCAGCAGCTTGTTCAGGGAAGGGGGCACAGATACGCAGTATTTT. V gene TRBV5-1 combines with J gene TRBJ2-3, with D perhaps TRBD1 (5 bases). Germline V gene lookup returns CDR1 SGHRS and CDR2 YFSETQ. The CDR3 has 16 residues. Trimming stripped 1 base from V and 1 base from J, with 13 bases between.

The chain employs TRBV30 and TRBJ2-3; 12 bases match TRBD2. Germline CDR1 and CDR2: GTSNPN and SVGIG (reference sequence). The V and J ends lost 2 bases and 2 bases, in that order; junction bases with no gene match: 5. The CDR3 covers 16 residues. The CDR3 sequence: CAWSTGLAGITDTQYF. For the CDR3, the DNA is TGTGCCTGGAGTACTGGACTAGCGGGGATCACAGATACGCAGTATTTT.

Only one count was recorded for this clone. The J gene is TRBJ1-2, the V gene TRBV2, with D unclear. The length of the CDR3 is 18 residues. Germline V lookup: CDR1 SNHLY, CDR2 FYNNEI. The V end was cut by 0 bases, the J end by 6 bases, with 23 bases between. As DNA, the CDR3 is TGTGCCAGCAGTGAAGCGTCCGCCGGGAACACCTCTAGGGATGGCTACACCTTC. Translated: CASSEASAGNTSRDGYTF.

The rearrangement links TRBV29-1 to TRBJ1-1; D unresolved. This CDR3 contains 12 residues. Germline CDR1 reads SQVTM; CDR2 reads ANQGSEA. The germline V and J ends were trimmed by 3 bases and 5 bases, with 10 bases remaining between them. In nucleotides, the CDR3 is TGCAGCGTTGAGGGCCCGGGAACTGAAGCTTTCTTT. It is translated as CSVEGPGTEAFF.

V is TRBV30 and J is TRBJ2-3; the D gene is possibly TRBD1 (5 bases). The CDR3 contains 13 residues. The V and J ends lost 3 bases and 0 bases respectively, with 7 bases between them. Germline V gene lookup returns CDR1 GTSNPN and CDR2 SVGIG (reference sequence). The CDR3 reads CAWRTASTDTQYF. CDR3 coding DNA: TGTGCCTGGAGGACAGCTAGCACAGATACGCAGTATTTT. Together with reference TRBV30 and TRBJ2-3, the CDR3 gives the full variable domain: SQTIHQWPATLVQPVGSPLSLECTVEGTSNPNLYWYRQAAGRGLQLLFYSVGIGQISSEVPQNLSASRPQDRQFILSSKKLLLSDSGFYLCAWRTASTDTQYFGPGTRLTVL.

V usage is TRBV5-4 and J usage is TRBJ2-3; maybe TRBD2 (7 bases). The CDR3 is 16 residues long. The V gene lost 0 bases and the J gene lost 4 bases, with 15 bases spanning the gap. Germline lookup yields CDR1 SGHNT and CDR2 YYREEE (reference sequence). The CDR3 DNA follows: TGTGCCAGCAGCTTGGGGTCGGGGGGCGGGGCAGATACGCAGTATTTT. It is translated as CASSLGSGGGADTQYF.

J is TRBJ2-6 and V is TRBV7-2; 7 bases align to TRBD1. The CDR3 sequence is 17 residues long. Trimming removed 5 bases from V and 4 bases from J; junction bases left unmatched: 11. Germline lookup yields CDR1 SGHTA and CDR2 FQGNSA. CDR3 loop: CASSAPGQLAGANVLTF. CDR3 sequence (DNA): TGTGCCAGCAGCGCCCCGGGACAGTTAGCCGGGGCCAACGTCCTGACTTTC.

The chain uses TRBV9 and TRBJ1-1; D unclear. V lost 3 bases and J lost 2, with 8 bases in between. Germline CDR1 and CDR2: SGDLS and YYNGEE. The CDR3 has 13 residues. CDR3 amino acids: CASSETGNTEAFF. The CDR3 DNA reads TGTGCCAGCAGCGAAACCGGTAACACTGAAGCTTTCTTT.

The V and J genes are TRBV9 and TRBJ2-2, with D maybe TRBD2 (5 bases). The CDR3 length is 16 residues. Per germline, CDR1 SGDLS and CDR2 YYNGEE. The ends were cut back, 0 bases at V and 2 bases at J, with 11 bases in the middle. CDR3 DNA sequence: TGTGCCAGCAGCGTAGGAGCGGAGTTAAACACCGGGGAGCTGTTTTTT. Amino acids: CASSVGAELNTGELFF.

CDR3 in amino acids: CASSDSGTGGFENQPQHF. DNA for the CDR3: TGTGCCAGCAGTGACTCCGGGACAGGGGGTTTTGAAAATCAGCCCCAGCATTTT. The chain uses TRBV27 and TRBJ1-5; 11 bases line up with TRBD1. This CDR3 spans 18 amino acids. Looked up from germline, CDR1 is MNHEY and CDR2 is SMNVEV (reference sequence). V dropped 5 bases and J dropped 4; count of bases not matched to a gene: 13.

The rearrangement links TRBV7-9 to TRBJ2-6, with D tentatively TRBD1 (6 bases). With 6 bases removed from V and 1 base from J, the gap between germline ends came to 19 bases. The CDR3 is made up of 18 amino acids. Germline V lookup: CDR1 SEHNR, CDR2 FQNEAQ (reference sequence). CDR3 in amino acids: CASRGNQGIWSGANVLTF. The CDR3 DNA sequence: TGTGCCAGCAGAGGTAACCAGGGGATTTGGTCTGGGGCCAACGTCCTGACTTTC.

The chain has TRBV6-5 and TRBJ2-1, with 9 bases identical to TRBD2. CDR1 MNHEY and CDR2 SVGAGI come from the germline V gene. V was pared by 7 bases and J by 0 bases, with 4 bases of the junction left unmatched. There are 15 residues in the CDR3. As DNA, the CDR3 is TGTGCCAGCAAACCGCGGGGGGGCTCCTACAATGAGCAGTTCTTC. Its protein product is CASKPRGGSYNEQFF.

The V and J genes are TRBV6-5 and TRBJ2-7; 8 bases match TRBD2. The CDR3 length is 15 residues. J lost 1 base, V lost 2 bases, and 4 bases had no gene match. From germline, CDR1 is MNHEY and CDR2 SVGAGI. CDR3 nucleotides: TGTGCCAGCAGTTACACGGGGGGGCGGTCCTACGAGCAGTACTTC. Translation: CASSYTGGRSYEQYF.

CDR3 loop: CSARASDGYTF. The CDR3 DNA is TGCAGTGCTAGGGCTAGTGACGGCTACACCTTC. The V call is TRBV20-1, the J call TRBJ1-2; D gene uncertain. The CDR3 runs 11 residues. V lost 3 bases to trimming and J lost 8 bases, with 10 bases between them. Per the germline V gene, CDR1 is DFQATT and CDR2 is SNEGSKA (reference sequence).

This chain links TRBV30 with TRBJ1-2, with D unresolved. Germline CDR1 reads GTSNPN; CDR2 reads SVGIG (reference sequence). The CDR3 covers 14 residues. V lost 0 bases to trimming and J lost 3 bases, with 11 bases between them. CDR3 amino acids: CAWSVLGSHYGYTF. The CDR3 region has the DNA TGTGCCTGGAGTGTACTGGGCTCTCACTATGGCTACACCTTC.

This chain joins TRBV5-6 and TRBJ1-2, with 8 bases that match TRBD1. Germline trimming cut 5 bases from V and 9 bases from J; bases unmatched to any gene: 9. This CDR3 region has 13 residues. From germline, CDR1 is SGHDT and CDR2 YYEEEE. The CDR3 here is CASSRGQDFRYTF. CDR3 DNA sequence: TGTGCCAGCAGTAGGGGACAGGACTTTCGCTACACCTTC.